A selection of T cell receptor beta chains follows, all from one sample in a study of blood T cells in healthy people across ages. In TCRdb, the 5' RACE reads were re-called with MiXCR into one record per CDR3 protein. The sample lists over 1,200,000 distinct CDR3 sequences, approximately 63% occurring once. Source material: blood. Source of these receptors: a man aged 18-30 years in good health. Each CDR3 is given with its conserved first and last residue. Clone size, where shown, is once, few, many, or a class for clones that have expanded.

j_gene,v_gene,abundance,CDR3aa
TRBJ2-3,TRBV9,.,CANSVDPGLAAITDTQYF
TRBJ2-7,TRBV25-1,few,CASSEFDREAFYEQYF
TRBJ2-5,TRBV11-2,.,CASSVTSGGRRQETQYF
TRBJ1-2,TRBV28,.,CASSTWTANGYTF
TRBJ1-2,TRBV12-3/TRBV12-4,.,CASSQSAAVNYGYTF
TRBJ1-2,TRBV7-6,.,CASSPDGGGYTF
TRBJ2-5,TRBV12-3/TRBV12-4,.,CASRQNPGQGETQYF
TRBJ2-5,TRBV4-1,.,CASSQLQGLTQYF
TRBJ2-3,TRBV9,.,CASSLLAWGTDTQYF
TRBJ1-2,TRBV4-1,.,CASSQDISGRANYGFTF
TRBJ2-1,TRBV4-1,.,CASSQYNRGAYNEQFF
TRBJ2-7,TRBV12-3/TRBV12-4,.,CASSPFPSGRLYEQYF
TRBJ2-7,TRBV10-3,few,CAISETSGISSYEQYF
TRBJ2-7,TRBV11-2,.,CASSLARQVYEQYF
TRBJ1-5,TRBV2,.,CASSRDRGVQPQHF
TRBJ1-3,TRBV29-1,once,CSVGGDTSGNTIYF
TRBJ1-2,TRBV27,.,CASSSHDRGGDGYTF
TRBJ1-4,TRBV5-1,few,CASSLQVADEKLFF
.,TRBV3-1,.,CASSQVLGSFYEQYF
TRBJ2-4,TRBV5-5,.,CASSPGPWGEAKNIQYF
TRBJ2-3,TRBV27,.,CASSWGLAGVDTQYF
TRBJ2-7,TRBV20-1,.,CSARFAGVTYEQYF
TRBJ1-5,TRBV12-3/TRBV12-4,.,CASSRTGTANQPQHF
TRBJ2-4,TRBV6-1,.,CASSDWGPLAKNIQYF
TRBJ2-5,TRBV7-6,.,CASSSLAVRGGETQYF
TRBJ2-3,TRBV29-1,.,CSVGRGEDTQYF
TRBJ1-2,TRBV6-5,.,CASSYSGRRANYGYTF
TRBJ1-2,TRBV12-3/TRBV12-4,once,CASSRANYGCTF
TRBJ2-1,TRBV12-3/TRBV12-4,.,CASKRTSAYNEQFF
TRBJ2-1,TRBV5-1,few,CASSLHHLLAGIYNEQFF
TRBJ2-1,TRBV2,.,CASSGAIRSYNEQFF
TRBJ2-7,TRBV11-2,.,CASQHFSYEQYF
TRBJ2-7,TRBV20-1,.,CSARGQGDSYEQYF
TRBJ2-2,TRBV10-3,few,CAILDRLDTGELFF
TRBJ1-2,TRBV20-1,.,CSANRIGQDPNYGYTF
TRBJ1-6,TRBV27,few,CASSLSGSSPLHF
TRBJ2-1,TRBV29-1,.,CSVEFLNNEQFF
TRBJ2-1,TRBV6-5,once,CASSHPNSGNEQFF
TRBJ1-1,TRBV28,once,CATESGTGTEAFF
TRBJ1-2,TRBV6-2/TRBV6-3,.,CASSYPQYGYTF
TRBJ2-4,TRBV29-1,few,CSAGGRQRDIQYF